This passage covers 19 T cell receptor beta chains from one sample sequenced in a study of cytomegalovirus exposure and HLA in healthy donors. Primers included in the PCR were 60 Vbeta and 13 Jbeta primers. Some clones are missing from TCRdb's copy, which holds only in-frame ones; the method was immunoSEQ multiplex PCR. The sample records 270,000 or so clones, around 90% being singletons. Material: PBMCs. All receptors derive from a girl aged 2-10 years in good health and CMV-seronegative.

The gene calls are TRBV29-1 and TRBJ2-7; TRBD1 matches 7 bases. The CDR3 has 15 residues. Germline CDR1 SQVTM, CDR2 ANQGSEA. V shed 0 bases, J shed 6 bases, and the junction held 11 bases outside the gene matches. The CDR3 DNA follows: TGCAGCGTTGAAGACGACAGGGTGTTTGTACGCGAGCAGTACTTC. Its translation: CSVEDDRVFVREQYF.

V is TRBV30 and J is TRBJ2-1; 10 bases fit TRBD2. This CDR3 comprises 15 residues. Germline CDR1 and CDR2: GTSNPN and SVGIG (reference sequence). The V gene end was trimmed by 6 bases and the J gene end by 7 bases; junction bases not matched to a gene: 12. Here the CDR3 reads CACRPGSGGDNEQFF. The CDR3 DNA follows: TGTGCCTGCCGCCCGGGAAGCGGGGGGGATAATGAGCAGTTCTTC.

The gene calls are TRBV6-4 and TRBJ1-1; 10 nucleotides match TRBD1. Germline values: CDR1 MRHNA, CDR2 SNTAGT. The ends lost 6 bases at V and 3 bases at J; junction bases unmatched: 10. The CDR3 runs to 16 residues. Here the CDR3 reads CASSRIRDRGDTEAFF. The CDR3, as DNA: TGTGCCAGCAGCCGTATAAGGGACAGGGGTGACACTGAAGCTTTCTTT.

The chain joins TRBV5-4 to TRBJ2-7; 8 positions agree with TRBD1. Germline V gives CDR1 SGHNT, CDR2 YYREEE (reference sequence). This CDR3 spans 13 amino acids. The V gene end was trimmed by 4 bases and the J gene end by 5 bases; junction bases not matched to a gene: 5. The CDR3 bases are TGTGCCAGCAGCCCGGCAGGGGGCAACGAGCAGTACTTC. This codes for CASSPAGGNEQYF.

The table lists this clone with a few counts. The V gene is TRBV2, the J gene TRBJ2-3; 13 bases are shared with TRBD2. V dropped 6 bases and J dropped 1; count of bases not matched to a gene: 4. The CDR3 has 16 amino acids. Germline V gene lookup returns CDR1 SNHLY and CDR2 FYNNEI. The CDR3 DNA reads as TGTGCCAGCAGCAAAGGACTAGCGGGGGGCACAGATACGCAGTATTTT. Amino acid sequence: CASSKGLAGGTDTQYF.

V is TRBV5-6 and J is TRBJ2-7; 12 bases are a match to TRBD2. The length of the CDR3 is 18 residues. Unmatched junction bases numbered 11, after V lost 4 bases and J lost 0 bases. The germline gives CDR1 SGHDT, CDR2 YYEEEE. The CDR3 loop is CASSKTSGRTPSSYEQYF. For the CDR3, the DNA is TGTGCCAGCAGCAAAACTAGCGGGAGGACACCGAGCTCCTACGAGCAGTACTTC.

This chain links TRBV6-6 with TRBJ2-3; tentative D call: TRBD1 (6 bases). Looked up from germline, CDR1 is MNHNY and CDR2 is SVGAGI (reference sequence). Between the trimmed V and J ends, which lost 0 bases and 1 base, there was a span of 11 bases. There are 16 residues in the CDR3. The CDR3 nucleotides read TGTGCCAGCAGTTACTCGAGGGGGACCCGCACAGATACGCAGTATTTT. This codes for CASSYSRGTRTDTQYF.

The chain is built from TRBV11-2 and TRBJ2-7; D ambiguous. CDR1 and CDR2 (germline): SGHAT, FQNNGV. The CDR3 is made up of 16 amino acids. V dropped 1 base and J dropped 7 bases, with 20 bases sitting between them. The chain's CDR3 is CASSLGKTGAQREQYF. In DNA form, the CDR3 reads TGTGCCAGCAGCTTAGGTAAAACTGGTGCACAGAGAGAGCAGTACTTC. Variable domain in full (rest from reference TRBV11-2 and TRBJ2-7): EAGVAQSPRYKIIEKRQSVAFWCNPISGHATLYWYQQILGQGPKLLIQFQNNGVVDDSQLPKDRFSAERLKGVDSTLKIQPAKLEDSAVYLCASSLGKTGAQREQYFGPGTRLTVT.

This clone was recorded only once. The V call is TRBV5-5, the J call TRBJ2-7, with a weak D call TRBD1 (5 bases). The CDR3 sequence is 12 residues long. The V gene's germline CDR1 is SGHKS and CDR2 YYEKEE (reference sequence). V gave up 2 bases and J gave up 3 bases, with 6 bases separating them. DNA for the CDR3: TGTGCCAGCAGCTTAGGACACTACGAGCAGTACTTC. Translating it yields CASSLGHYEQYF.

This chain joins TRBV11-1 and TRBJ2-5, with D uncertain. Between the trimmed V and J ends, which lost 3 bases and 0 bases, there was a span of 5 bases. Germline loops: CDR1 SGHAT, CDR2 FQDESV (reference sequence). The CDR3 totals 13 residues. The chain's CDR3 is CASSFGYQETQYF. DNA for the CDR3: TGTGCCAGCAGCTTCGGGTACCAAGAGACCCAGTACTTC.

This sequence joins TRBV6-1 and TRBJ2-5; D is ambiguous. The germline V gene has CDR1 MNHNS and CDR2 SASEGT. The length of the CDR3 is 11 residues. The V and J ends lost 6 bases and 5 bases respectively, with 7 bases between them. CDR3 coding DNA: TGTGCCAGCAGGACACAGGAGACCCAGTACTTC. This codes for CASRTQETQYF.

V and J are TRBV7-9 and TRBJ1-4; 7 positions agree with TRBD1. Germline lookup yields CDR1 SEHNR and CDR2 FQNEAQ (reference sequence). V lost 8 bases, J lost 3 bases, and 6 bases stayed unmatched. This CDR3 region has 14 residues. CDR3 protein: CASSSDRANEKLFF. CDR3 coding DNA: TGTGCCAGCTCCTCCGACAGGGCTAATGAAAAACTGTTTTTT.

The genes are TRBV6-6 and TRBJ2-7, with D possibly matching TRBD2 (6 bases). V lost 3 bases and J 3 bases, leaving 18 bases between the germline ends. In germline, CDR1 is MNHNY, CDR2 SVGAGI (reference sequence). There are 16 residues in the CDR3. The CDR3 here is CASSYSREAGDYEQYF. The CDR3 DNA reads TGTGCCAGCAGTTATTCAAGGGAGGCTGGGGACTACGAGCAGTACTTC.

The chain uses TRBV7-8 and TRBJ1-6; D may be TRBD1 (5 bases). In germline, CDR1 is SGHVS, CDR2 FQNEAQ. The CDR3 has 18 amino acids. Trimming took off 2 bases at V and 0 bases at J, with 14 bases between the two ends. DNA of the CDR3: TGTGCCAGCAGCTTACGGACAAGCTTTAGCTCCTATAATTCACCCCTCCACTTT. Its translation: CASSLRTSFSSYNSPLHF. The entire variable domain, with the rest obtained from reference TRBV7-8 and TRBJ1-6, is as follows: GAGVSQSPRYKVAKRGQDVALRCDPISGHVSLFWYQQALGQGPEFLTYFQNEAQLDKSGLPSDRFFAERPEGSVSTLKIQRTQQEDSAVYLCASSLRTSFSSYNSPLHFGNGTRLTVT.

This chain links TRBV2 with TRBJ1-2, with 8 bases fitting TRBD1. V was clipped by 1 base and J by 0 bases; unmatched bases: 1. The CDR3 is 15 amino acids. The germline V gene encodes CDR1 SNHLY and CDR2 FYNNEI. The CDR3 region has the DNA TGTGCCAGCAGTGAAGGGGGACAGGCTAACTATGGCTACACCTTC. The encoded protein is CASSEGGQANYGYTF.

The genes are TRBV28 and TRBJ2-5; perhaps TRBD2 as D (6 bases). V lost 7 bases and J 5 bases, leaving 14 bases between the germline ends. The CDR3 has 13 amino acids. Germline loops: CDR1 MDHEN, CDR2 SYDVKM. The CDR3 DNA follows: TGTGCCAGCACCCCAGGCGGGGTTGAGACCCAGTACTTC. This encodes CASTPGGVETQYF.

The chain uses TRBV10-2 and TRBJ2-1; 7 nucleotides agree with TRBD2. This CDR3 has 15 residues. With V trimmed by 2 bases and J by 0 bases, 1 base remained unmatched. Germline CDR1 reads WSHSY; CDR2 reads SAAADI. The CDR3 loop reads CASSETGGSYNEQFF. CDR3 in DNA: TGCGCCAGCAGTGAGACGGGGGGCTCCTACAATGAGCAGTTCTTC.

The J gene is TRBJ1-1, the V gene TRBV4-1; D possibly corresponds to TRBD1 (5 bases). This CDR3 is 16 amino acids long. CDR1 MGHRA and CDR2 YSYEKL come from the germline V gene. Trimming took off 0 bases at V and 1 base at J, with 12 bases between the two ends. This chain's CDR3 is CASSQDRGKGNTEAFF. The CDR3 DNA is TGCGCCAGCAGCCAAGATCGGGGGAAGGGGAACACTGAAGCTTTCTTT.

The chain recombines TRBV11-2 with TRBJ2-5; D may be TRBD2 (7 bases). CDR1 is SGHAT and CDR2 is FQNNGV in the germline V gene. CDR3 length: 15 amino acids. V was trimmed by 0 bases and J by 4 bases, leaving 12 bases between them. CDR3 sequence reads: CASSLEGASGETQYF. DNA of the CDR3: TGTGCCAGCAGCTTAGAGGGGGCTAGCGGAGAGACCCAGTACTTC.